Here is one T cell receptor (beta chain) with its context. Reverse transcription of roughly 0.45 to 1 ug RNA used random hexamers. TCRdb reprocessed the immunoSEQ multiplex PCR reads via MiXCR and lists one record per CDR3 protein. The data show about 190,000 distinct CDR3 sequences, approximately 94% seen once. V was pared by 6 bases and J by 7 bases, with 13 bases between. This CDR3 is built from 12 residues. This entry belongs to a study of CD8 T cells in Susac syndrome. Sequencing was done on a sample of CD4+ T cells from PBMCs. The chain is built from TRBV12-3 or TRBV12-4 and TRBJ2-7; D not resolved. The TCR comes from a human donor in good health. The CDR3, as DNA: TGTGCCAGCAGCCTAAATAGCCGGGAGCAGTACTTC. Amino acid sequence: CASSLNSREQYF.